The present TCR beta chain was sequenced within a study of shared clonotypes between healthy human individuals. Study-wide results and limits: Tissues were not sampled, only blood, and their repertoires likely differ. The small donor group covered limited genetic and exposure diversity.

Germline CDR1 is SGHTA and CDR2 is FQGTGA. This CDR3 region has 15 residues. Trimming took off 5 bases at V and 0 bases at J, with 13 bases between the two ends. The assay ran at deep level. Generated by immunoSEQ multiplex PCR, the TCRdb table keeps only in-frame clones and is missing some. The data contain fewer than 700,000 clones, around 81% of them singletons. Each unsorted sample relied on 100 million or so PBMCs as its source of genomic DNA. Turning to this clone: Its matching antigen is unknown.

The sequencing sample was made of PBMCs. This TCR derives from a woman between 40 and 55 years old in good health. Some clones in this sample may be carry-over from other donors' samples. The V call is TRBV7-3, the J call TRBJ1-1; D perhaps matches TRBD1 (5 bases). The CDR3 reads CASSPRAWVNTEAFF. Here the CDR3 DNA reads TGTGCCAGCAGCCCCAGGGCATGGGTGAACACTGAAGCTTTCTTT.